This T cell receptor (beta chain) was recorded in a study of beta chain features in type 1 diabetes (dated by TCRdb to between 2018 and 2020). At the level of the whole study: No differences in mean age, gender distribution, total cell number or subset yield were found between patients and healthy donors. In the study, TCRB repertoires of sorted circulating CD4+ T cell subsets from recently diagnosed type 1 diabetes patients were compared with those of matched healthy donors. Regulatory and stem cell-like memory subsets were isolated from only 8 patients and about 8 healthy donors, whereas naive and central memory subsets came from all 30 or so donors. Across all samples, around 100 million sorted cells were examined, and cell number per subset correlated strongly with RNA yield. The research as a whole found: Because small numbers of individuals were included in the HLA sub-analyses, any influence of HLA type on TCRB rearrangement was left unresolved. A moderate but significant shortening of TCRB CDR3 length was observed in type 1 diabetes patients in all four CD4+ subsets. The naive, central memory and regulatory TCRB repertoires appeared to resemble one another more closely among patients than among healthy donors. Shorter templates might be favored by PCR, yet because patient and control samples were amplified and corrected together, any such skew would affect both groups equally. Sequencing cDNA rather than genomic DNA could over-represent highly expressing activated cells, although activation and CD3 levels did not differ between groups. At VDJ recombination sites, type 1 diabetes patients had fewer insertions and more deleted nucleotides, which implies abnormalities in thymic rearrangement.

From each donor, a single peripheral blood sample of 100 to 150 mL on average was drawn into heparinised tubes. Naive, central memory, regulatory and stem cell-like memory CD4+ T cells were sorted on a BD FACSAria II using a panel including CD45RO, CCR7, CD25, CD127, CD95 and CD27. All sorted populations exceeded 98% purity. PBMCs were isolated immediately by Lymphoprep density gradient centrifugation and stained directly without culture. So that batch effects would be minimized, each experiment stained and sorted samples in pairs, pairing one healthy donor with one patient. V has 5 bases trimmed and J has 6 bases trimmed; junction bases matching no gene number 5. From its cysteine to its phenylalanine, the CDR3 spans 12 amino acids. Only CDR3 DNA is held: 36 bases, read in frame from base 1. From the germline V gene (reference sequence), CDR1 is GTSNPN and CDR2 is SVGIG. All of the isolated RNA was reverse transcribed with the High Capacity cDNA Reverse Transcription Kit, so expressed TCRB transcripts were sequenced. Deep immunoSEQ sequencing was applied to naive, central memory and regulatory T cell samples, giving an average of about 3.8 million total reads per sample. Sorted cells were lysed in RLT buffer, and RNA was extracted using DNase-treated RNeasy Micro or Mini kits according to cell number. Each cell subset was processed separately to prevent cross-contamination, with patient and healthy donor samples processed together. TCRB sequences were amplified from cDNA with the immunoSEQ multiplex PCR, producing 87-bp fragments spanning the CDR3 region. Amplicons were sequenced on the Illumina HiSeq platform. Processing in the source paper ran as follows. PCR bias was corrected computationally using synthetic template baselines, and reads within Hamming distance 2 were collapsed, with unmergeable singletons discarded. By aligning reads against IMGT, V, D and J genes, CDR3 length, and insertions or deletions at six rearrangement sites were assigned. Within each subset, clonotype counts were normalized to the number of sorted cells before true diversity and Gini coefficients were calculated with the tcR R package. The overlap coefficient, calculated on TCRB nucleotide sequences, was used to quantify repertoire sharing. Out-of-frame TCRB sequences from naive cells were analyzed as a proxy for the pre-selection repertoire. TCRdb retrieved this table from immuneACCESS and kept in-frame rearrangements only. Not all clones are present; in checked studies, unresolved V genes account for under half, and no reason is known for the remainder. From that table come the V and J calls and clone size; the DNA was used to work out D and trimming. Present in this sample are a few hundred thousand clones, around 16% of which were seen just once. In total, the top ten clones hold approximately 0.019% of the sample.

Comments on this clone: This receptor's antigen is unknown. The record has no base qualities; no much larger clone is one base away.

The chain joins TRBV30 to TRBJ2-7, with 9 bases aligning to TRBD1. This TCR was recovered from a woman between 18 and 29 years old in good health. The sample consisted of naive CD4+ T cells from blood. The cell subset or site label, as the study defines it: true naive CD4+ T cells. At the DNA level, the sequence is TGTGCCTGGGACCGGGACAGGGTCGAGCAGTACTTC. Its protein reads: CAWDRDRVEQYF.